Sequencing of this T cell receptor beta chain was carried out in a study of blood T cell repertoires in COVID-19. Overall study: The United States, Italy and Spain were the sources of the acute and convalescent COVID-19 samples.

During active infection, Seattle patients enrolled and were then monitored through disease. Looked up from germline, CDR1 is LNHDA and CDR2 is SQIVND (reference sequence). Germline trimming cut 7 bases from V and 7 bases from J; bases unmatched to any gene: 12. This CDR3 has 15 amino acids. Produced via immunoSEQ multiplex PCR; TCRdb's table is partial and in-frame only. The sample includes about 73,000 clones, approximately 77% seen only once; the top ten take over 2%. V gene TRBV19 combines with J gene TRBJ1-4, with 7 bases fitting TRBD1. The sequence came from a man between 65 and 85 years old with COVID-19, enrolled during active disease. The specimen sequenced was peripheral blood. CDR3 loop: CASIRRGLLGEKLFF. CDR3 DNA: TGTGCCAGTATACGTAGGGGGCTGTTGGGTGAAAAACTGTTTTTT.